The present T cell receptor (beta chain) was sequenced within a study of spatial heterogeneity in lung cancer. For the study at large: Alpha-chain sequences were consistently detected in smaller numbers than beta-chain sequences.

This clonotype was found many times. Documented time point: blood at routine non-recurrence follow-up after resection. Material for sequencing was whole RNA from tumor, nontumor lung or frozen PBMC, left unsorted. Germline-derived CDR1 and CDR2 are DFQATT and SNEGSKA (reference sequence). V was pared by 0 bases and J by 5 bases, with 17 bases between. The CDR3 loop spans 16 amino acids. In the library, each TCR cDNA molecule bore its own unique molecular identifier. TCRdb re-analysed the 5' RACE reads in MiXCR, keeping a single row per CDR3 protein. Of around 110,000 distinct CDR3 sequences listed, 12% were seen once; the top ten hold around 17%.

Specimen: PBMCs, collected at follow-up. The chain combines TRBV20-1 with TRBJ2-1; either TRBD1 or TRBD2 may supply D (6 bases each). The clonotype was recovered from a male donor with early-stage non-small cell lung cancer. CDR3 loop: CSAREGGYLRNNEQFF. CDR3 bases: TGCAGTGCTAGAGAAGGGGGGTACCTACGTAACAATGAGCAGTTCTTC.